This T cell receptor beta chain was recovered during a study of cytomegalovirus exposure and HLA in healthy donors. The CDR3 runs to 16 residues. The germline V gene encodes CDR1 GTSNPN and CDR2 SVGIG (reference sequence). Trimming shortened V by 0 bases and J by 1 base, and 13 bases separated the two germline ends. This clone showed up just a few times. PCR employed 60 Vbeta and 13 Jbeta primers. This table comes from immunoSEQ multiplex PCR, and its TCRdb copy is limited to in-frame clones, with some not included. The repertoire has under 130,000 clones, less than 80% of them found once; the top ten carry around 4%.

Sequencing was carried out using PBMCs. This chain uses TRBV30 with TRBJ1-5; no clear D. The source is a man younger than 40 in good health and CMV-seropositive. The CDR3 bases are TGTGCCTGGAGTGTACGGTCCCCGAGGAGCAATCAGCCCCAGCATTTT. Protein: CAWSVRSPRSNQPQHF.